The 7 T cell receptor beta chains reported below all come from one sample, sequenced in a study of T cell responses to AZD1222 COVID-19 vaccine. The method was immunoSEQ multiplex PCR; TCRdb's version includes in-frame clones alone and lacks a portion of them. The table records 200,000 to 250,000 clones, about 92% of them present only once. Source: peripheral blood, taken on day 0 of MenACWY control vaccination. These receptor sequences come from an adult in good health.

The chain links TRBV6-1 to TRBJ1-3; D call uncertain. V was trimmed by 1 base and J by 2 bases, leaving 6 bases between them. The germline V gene encodes CDR1 MNHNS and CDR2 SASEGT. This CDR3 contains 14 residues. This CDR3 is CASSEVVAGNTIYF. CDR3 nucleotides: TGTGCCAGCAGTGAAGTTGTAGCTGGAAACACCATATATTTT.

This clone was seen a handful of times. The genes are TRBV6-2 or TRBV6-3 and TRBJ1-1; unclear D gene. Per the germline V gene, CDR1 is MNHEY and CDR2 is SVGEGT. The V gene lost 0 bases and the J gene lost 6 bases, with 8 bases spanning the gap. The CDR3 extends over 13 amino acids. The CDR3 here is CASSYSSNPEAFF. CDR3 coding DNA: TGTGCCAGCAGTTACTCCTCGAATCCTGAAGCTTTCTTT.

The rearrangement links TRBV5-4 to TRBJ2-6; D remains ambiguous. This CDR3 is 14 amino acids long. CDR1 is SGHNT and CDR2 is YYREEE in the germline V gene (reference sequence). With 5 bases removed from V and 0 bases from J, the gap between germline ends came to 6 bases. The CDR3: CASSNYSGANVLTF. The CDR3 bases are TGTGCCAGCAGTAACTACTCTGGGGCCAACGTCCTGACTTTC.

This clone came up once. This chain links TRBV15 with TRBJ1-2; the D gene is possibly TRBD1 (5 bases). The CDR3 runs to 15 residues. Trimming removed 0 bases from V and 6 bases from J, with 14 bases in between. CDR1 is LNHNV and CDR2 is YYDKDF in the germline V gene (reference sequence). The CDR3 region is CATSRDMGVGHGYTF. The CDR3 DNA is TGTGCCACCAGCAGAGATATGGGGGTAGGGCATGGCTACACCTTC.

The gene calls are TRBV7-8 and TRBJ2-5; D is unclear. Germline values: CDR1 SGHVS, CDR2 FQNEAQ. Trimming took off 4 bases at V and 0 bases at J, with 6 bases between the two ends. The CDR3 extends over 13 amino acids. The CDR3 spells CASSSPYQETQYF. The CDR3 DNA follows: TGTGCCAGCAGCTCACCGTACCAAGAGACCCAGTACTTC.

The V call is TRBV3-1 (or the pseudogene TRBV3-2), the J call TRBJ1-6; D ambiguous. This CDR3 spans 18 amino acids. Trimming removed 3 bases at V and 3 bases at J, with 18 bases between. The germline gives CDR1 LGHDT, CDR2 YNNKEL (reference sequence). The chain's CDR3 is CASSQDQSIRGYNSPLHF. In DNA, the CDR3 is TGTGCCAGCAGCCAGGACCAGTCGATAAGAGGCTATAATTCACCCCTCCACTTT.

This rearrangement joins TRBV15 to TRBJ2-7, with 8 bases identical to TRBD1. Germline-derived CDR1 and CDR2 are LNHNV and YYDKDF (reference sequence). The CDR3 totals 12 residues. Trimming took 11 bases from V and 2 from J; bases not matched to a gene: 5. The CDR3 sequence is CAAGTGPYEQYF. The CDR3 DNA is TGTGCCGCAGGGACAGGACCCTACGAGCAGTACTTC.